Listed below are T cell receptor beta chains from one sample, sequenced in a study of T cell responses to AZD1222 COVID-19 vaccine. The repertoire was sequenced with immunoSEQ multiplex PCR; TCRdb's copy has only in-frame clones and lacks some. The table lists roughly 140,000 clones, approximately 88% of them singletons. The specimen comprised peripheral blood, sampled on day 0 of MenACWY control vaccination. The origin of the receptors is an adult in good health. CDR3s include the opening cysteine and the closing phenylalanine or tryptophan. Each record gives: J gene, clone size, CDR3 length, V gene, CDR3 protein. Part of the rows lack a size; the others show once, few, many or a class for expanded clones.

j_call: TRBJ2-7; clone_size: -; cdr3_length: 15; v_call: TRBV7-7; cdr3_aa: CASSLEQGPSYEQYF
j_call: TRBJ1-6; clone_size: -; cdr3_length: 13; v_call: TRBV29-1; cdr3_aa: CSVGQGGNSPLHF
j_call: TRBJ1-4; clone_size: -; cdr3_length: 15; v_call: TRBV9; cdr3_aa: CASSTGQVEDEKLFF
j_call: TRBJ2-2; clone_size: -; cdr3_length: 14; v_call: TRBV18; cdr3_aa: CASSPREGTGELFF
j_call: TRBJ2-1; clone_size: few; cdr3_length: 17; v_call: TRBV7-9; cdr3_aa: CASSLVGGRSSYNEQFF
j_call: TRBJ1-2; clone_size: -; cdr3_length: 11; v_call: TRBV20-1; cdr3_aa: CSARDGTSYTF
j_call: TRBJ2-3; clone_size: -; cdr3_length: 14; v_call: TRBV19; cdr3_aa: CASSTVRSTDTQYF
j_call: TRBJ2-1; clone_size: -; cdr3_length: 15; v_call: TRBV7-9; cdr3_aa: CASSSSETANNEQFF
j_call: TRBJ2-1; clone_size: -; cdr3_length: 14; v_call: TRBV7-9; cdr3_aa: CASSPTSGGAGQFF
j_call: TRBJ2-7; clone_size: -; cdr3_length: 15; v_call: TRBV11-3; cdr3_aa: CASSLGQGAIDEQYF
j_call: TRBJ2-5; clone_size: -; cdr3_length: 13; v_call: TRBV12-3/TRBV12-4; cdr3_aa: CATSIDGGETQYF
j_call: TRBJ1-2; clone_size: -; cdr3_length: 13; v_call: TRBV10-3; cdr3_aa: CAISESGDYGYTF
j_call: TRBJ1-2; clone_size: -; cdr3_length: 15; v_call: TRBV19; cdr3_aa: CASSRGGPGNYGYTF
j_call: TRBJ2-2; clone_size: -; cdr3_length: 15; v_call: TRBV5-4; cdr3_aa: CASSTGTGETGELFF
j_call: TRBJ2-2; clone_size: -; cdr3_length: 14; v_call: TRBV24-1; cdr3_aa: CATRGTGKTGELFF
j_call: TRBJ1-5; clone_size: -; cdr3_length: 15; v_call: TRBV19; cdr3_aa: CAISRDQRSNQPQHF
j_call: TRBJ1-1; clone_size: few; cdr3_length: 14; v_call: TRBV6-6; cdr3_aa: CASSYGRRNTEAFF
j_call: TRBJ2-2; clone_size: -; cdr3_length: 16; v_call: TRBV5-4; cdr3_aa: CASSLGATSNTGELFF
j_call: TRBJ2-1; clone_size: -; cdr3_length: 17; v_call: TRBV7-9; cdr3_aa: CASSLGAGTSGLDQQFF
j_call: TRBJ1-1; clone_size: -; cdr3_length: 14; v_call: TRBV5-7; cdr3_aa: CASSPGGPFTEAFF
j_call: TRBJ1-6; clone_size: -; cdr3_length: 14; v_call: TRBV3-1/TRBV3-2; cdr3_aa: CASSHGTVDLPLHF
j_call: TRBJ2-6; clone_size: -; cdr3_length: 14; v_call: TRBV3-1/TRBV3-2; cdr3_aa: CASSPSLRANVLTF
j_call: TRBJ2-5; clone_size: -; cdr3_length: 14; v_call: TRBV10-3; cdr3_aa: CAISESDRVETQYF
j_call: TRBJ1-2; clone_size: -; cdr3_length: 15; v_call: TRBV7-2; cdr3_aa: CASSLTRVGLVGYTF
j_call: TRBJ1-4; clone_size: -; cdr3_length: 15; v_call: TRBV2; cdr3_aa: CASTLRGLSGEKLFF
j_call: TRBJ2-1; clone_size: -; cdr3_length: 16; v_call: TRBV29-1; cdr3_aa: CSGRETSGGVYNEQFF
j_call: TRBJ1-2; clone_size: -; cdr3_length: 14; v_call: TRBV5-1; cdr3_aa: CASSFQGQSYGYTF
j_call: TRBJ1-5; clone_size: -; cdr3_length: 13; v_call: TRBV7-2; cdr3_aa: CASSLIRNQPQHF
j_call: TRBJ2-3; clone_size: -; cdr3_length: 14; v_call: TRBV19; cdr3_aa: CASSIDGGLNTQYF
j_call: TRBJ2-7; clone_size: -; cdr3_length: 14; v_call: TRBV30; cdr3_aa: CAWSPGTGYYEQYF
j_call: TRBJ2-1; clone_size: -; cdr3_length: 14; v_call: TRBV6-5; cdr3_aa: CASSYGLSYNEQFF
j_call: TRBJ1-4; clone_size: few; cdr3_length: 13; v_call: TRBV4-1; cdr3_aa: CASSQGIVGGQRF
j_call: TRBJ2-5; clone_size: -; cdr3_length: 17; v_call: TRBV3-1/TRBV3-2; cdr3_aa: CASSPRLAALGGETQYF
j_call: TRBJ1-1; clone_size: -; cdr3_length: 14; v_call: TRBV5-4; cdr3_aa: CASSPTSGPGEAFF
j_call: TRBJ2-1; clone_size: -; cdr3_length: 15; v_call: TRBV9; cdr3_aa: CASSVGASSYNEQFF
j_call: TRBJ1-6; clone_size: -; cdr3_length: 14; v_call: TRBV30; cdr3_aa: CAWGTGGGYSPLHF
j_call: TRBJ2-6; clone_size: -; cdr3_length: 15; v_call: TRBV30; cdr3_aa: CAWSVGTSKRNVLTF
j_call: TRBJ2-1; clone_size: -; cdr3_length: 17; v_call: TRBV7-2; cdr3_aa: CASSRSFGVGAYNEQFF
j_call: TRBJ1-2; clone_size: -; cdr3_length: 12; v_call: TRBV28; cdr3_aa: CASSLQGFGYTF
j_call: TRBJ1-2; clone_size: -; cdr3_length: 13; v_call: TRBV7-9; cdr3_aa: CASSLKQGVGYTF
j_call: TRBJ2-5; clone_size: -; cdr3_length: 15; v_call: TRBV5-1; cdr3_aa: CASSLASGFLETQYF
j_call: TRBJ2-6; clone_size: -; cdr3_length: 17; v_call: TRBV4-1; cdr3_aa: CASSKSTTGAGANVLTF
j_call: TRBJ1-2; clone_size: -; cdr3_length: 13; v_call: TRBV18; cdr3_aa: CASTSTGLYGYTF
j_call: TRBJ1-1; clone_size: -; cdr3_length: 12; v_call: TRBV28; cdr3_aa: CASSLQPAKAFF
j_call: TRBJ2-2; clone_size: few; cdr3_length: 15; v_call: TRBV5-1; cdr3_aa: CASSDRAGDTGELFF
j_call: TRBJ1-1; clone_size: -; cdr3_length: 13; v_call: TRBV29-1; cdr3_aa: CSVRAILNTEAFF